Here is one T cell receptor beta chain with its context. The protocol was immunoSEQ multiplex PCR, while the TCRdb copy is restricted to in-frame clones and leaves out a portion. The data hold some 58,000 clones, with around 90% observed a single time. These data originate in a study of PD-1 blockade in classical Hodgkin lymphoma. All patients relapsed after autologous stem cell transplantation, and brentuximab vedotin exposure varied. Germline assignment: CDR1 LNHNV and CDR2 YYDKDF (reference sequence). The CDR3 sequence is 15 residues long. V lost 0 bases to trimming and J lost 0 bases, with 8 bases between them.

The sequences come from peripheral blood mononuclear cells (PBMCs), collected before the second cycle of nivolumab. The receptor was isolated from a human donor with classical Hodgkin lymphoma. This chain joins TRBV15 and TRBJ2-5, with D perhaps TRBD1 (6 bases). The CDR3 DNA is TGTGCCACCAGCAGAGAAACAGGGTACCAAGAGACCCAGTACTTC. Its translation is CATSRETGYQETQYF.